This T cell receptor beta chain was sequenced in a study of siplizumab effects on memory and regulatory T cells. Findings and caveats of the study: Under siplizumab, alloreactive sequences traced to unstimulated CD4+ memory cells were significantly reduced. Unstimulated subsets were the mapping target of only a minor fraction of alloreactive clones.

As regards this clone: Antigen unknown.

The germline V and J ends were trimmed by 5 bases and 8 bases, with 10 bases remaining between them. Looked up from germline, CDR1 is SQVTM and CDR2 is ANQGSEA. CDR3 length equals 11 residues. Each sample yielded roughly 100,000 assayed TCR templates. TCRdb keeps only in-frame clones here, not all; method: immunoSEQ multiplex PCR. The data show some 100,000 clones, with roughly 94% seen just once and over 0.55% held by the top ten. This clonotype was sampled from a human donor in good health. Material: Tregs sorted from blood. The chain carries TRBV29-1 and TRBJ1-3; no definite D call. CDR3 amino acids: CSVNQADTIYF. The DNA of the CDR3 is TGCAGCGTTAATCAAGCGGACACCATATATTTT.